A selection of T cell receptor beta chains follows, all from one sample in a study of T-cell memory formation after mild COVID-19. TCRdb processed the 5' RACE reads anew with MiXCR; each CDR3 protein has one entry. The sample lists about 430,000 distinct CDR3 sequences, more than 15% occurring once. Sequenced: PBMCs or a T cell subset sorted from them (not recorded which). These receptors all come from a man younger than 35 who had mild COVID-19 (a few samples of this study predate the infection). Cell type and time point are not known. Both conserved end residues are part of each CDR3. The order of the fields is J gene, D gene, clone size, V gene, CDR3 DNA, CDR3 protein. A D gene is named only where the DNA matches it firmly. The listing skips clone size in some rows; elsewhere it reads once, few, many or a size class.

>TRBJ2-1|TRBD1|few|TRBV9
TGTGCCAGCAGCGCGAGGGACAGGGACGGTGAGCAGTTCTTC
CASSARDRDGEQFF
>TRBJ2-2|.|few|TRBV5-1
TGCGCCAGCAGCCCTCCCCTCACAGGGAGCGCCGGGGAGCTGTTTTTT
CASSPPLTGSAGELFF
>TRBJ1-2|TRBD1|.|TRBV30
TGTGCCTGGAGTGTTGGACAGGAGGCGGGATACACCTTC
CAWSVGQEAGYTF
>TRBJ2-1|TRBD1|many|TRBV20-1
TGCAGAGCAACAGGGGTGGGCAATGAGCAGTTCTTC
CRATGVGNEQFF
>TRBJ1-6|.|.|TRBV7-3
TGTGCCAGCCGGCAGGGAGGGGAAAATTCACCCCTCCACTTT
CASRQGGENSPLHF
>TRBJ2-1|.|few|TRBV11-2
TGTGCCAGCAGCTGGACAATTCGGAATGAGCAGTTCTTC
CASSWTIRNEQFF
>TRBJ1-5|.|many|TRBV7-9
TGTGCCAGCAGCCGGGCCTCTGGCAATCAGCCCCAGCATTTT
CASSRASGNQPQHF
>TRBJ2-5|TRBD2|.|TRBV7-9
TGTGCCAGCAGCCGAAACACCCTTAGCGGGGGGGCGACCCAGTACTTC
CASSRNTLSGGATQYF
>TRBJ1-2|.|.|TRBV7-9
TGTGCCAGCAGCTTAGGGGGGCGCCAGGCTAACTATGGCTACACCTTC
CASSLGGRQANYGYTF
>TRBJ2-4|TRBD2|few|TRBV4-2
TGTGCCAGCAGCCAAGAAACTAGCGGAGGGGGGACCAAAAACATTCAGTACTTC
CASSQETSGGGTKNIQYF
>TRBJ2-5|.|many|TRBV2
TGTGCCAGCGGGTCTGGGGAGACCCAGTACTTC
CASGSGETQYF
>TRBJ1-2|TRBD1|.|TRBV28
TGTGCCATCCAGGACAGGGGTTATGGCTACACCTTC
CAIQDRGYGYTF
>TRBJ1-2|.|.|TRBV29-1
TGCAGCGTTGTTGGGGGCAACTATGGCTACACCTTC
CSVVGGNYGYTF
>TRBJ2-4|.|.|TRBV18
TGTGCCAGCTCACCACCGTCCAGGGGCCTAGCCAAAAACATTCAGTACTTC
CASSPPSRGLAKNIQYF
>TRBJ2-4|.|few|TRBV29-1
TGCAGCGCGGTAGCCAAAAACATTCAGTACTTC
CSAVAKNIQYF